This TCR beta chain comes out of a study of regulatory T cells in long-lasting Graves disease. Arm-PCR of CDR3 regions and iRepertoire HTBI primers were used to build TCR beta libraries. TCRdb used MiXCR to reprocess the multiplex PCR reads, holding one entry per CDR3 protein. Among hundreds of thousands of distinct CDR3 sequences listed, about 20% were seen once. V lost 4 bases and J lost 2, with 12 bases in between. The CDR3 spans 15 residues. The germline V gene encodes CDR1 SGHTA and CDR2 FQGNSA. Time point indicated: persistent/refractory GD, antithyroid drugs over 5 years with positive TRAb. Making the TCR library involved RNA that had been extracted from PBMCs. Study-level results: Between persistent patients, around 2,900 public clonotypes were shared, exceeding the approximately 990 shared between new patients.

This clonotype has just a few counts. Antigen: not known. Sequencing was performed on peripheral blood mononuclear cells (PBMCs), taken when the disease was refractory, from a patient treated with antithyroid drugs. The chain links TRBV7-2 to TRBJ1-3, with a weak D call TRBD1 (5 bases). This TCR was sampled from a female donor with Graves disease. The CDR3: CASSWVGDPGNTIYF. In DNA, the CDR3 is TGTGCCAGCAGCTGGGTGGGGGACCCTGGAAACACCATATATTTT.